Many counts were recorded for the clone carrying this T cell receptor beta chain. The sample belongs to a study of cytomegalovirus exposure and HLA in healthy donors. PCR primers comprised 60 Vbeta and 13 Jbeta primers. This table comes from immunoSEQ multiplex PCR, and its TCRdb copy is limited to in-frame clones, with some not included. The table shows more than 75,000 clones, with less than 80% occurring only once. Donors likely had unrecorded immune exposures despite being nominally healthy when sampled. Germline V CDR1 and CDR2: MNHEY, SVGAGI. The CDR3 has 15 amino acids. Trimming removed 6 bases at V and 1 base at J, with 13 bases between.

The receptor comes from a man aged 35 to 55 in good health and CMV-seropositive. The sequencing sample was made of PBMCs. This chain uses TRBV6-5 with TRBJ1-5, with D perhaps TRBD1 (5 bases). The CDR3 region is CASRAQGFSNQPQHF. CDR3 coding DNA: TGTGCCAGCAGGGCCCAGGGTTTCAGCAATCAGCCCCAGCATTTT.